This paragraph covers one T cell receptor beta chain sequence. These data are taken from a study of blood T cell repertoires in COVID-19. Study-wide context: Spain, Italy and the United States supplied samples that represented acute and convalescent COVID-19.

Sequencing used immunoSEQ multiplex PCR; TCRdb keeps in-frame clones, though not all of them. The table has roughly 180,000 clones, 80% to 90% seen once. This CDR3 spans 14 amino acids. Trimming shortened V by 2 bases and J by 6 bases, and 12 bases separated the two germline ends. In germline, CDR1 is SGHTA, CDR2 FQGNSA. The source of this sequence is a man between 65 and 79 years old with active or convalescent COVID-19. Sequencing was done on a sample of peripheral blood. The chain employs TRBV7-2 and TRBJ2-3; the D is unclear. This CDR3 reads CASSLIYLGDTQYF. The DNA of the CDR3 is TGTGCCAGCAGCTTAATATATCTCGGGGATACGCAGTATTTT.